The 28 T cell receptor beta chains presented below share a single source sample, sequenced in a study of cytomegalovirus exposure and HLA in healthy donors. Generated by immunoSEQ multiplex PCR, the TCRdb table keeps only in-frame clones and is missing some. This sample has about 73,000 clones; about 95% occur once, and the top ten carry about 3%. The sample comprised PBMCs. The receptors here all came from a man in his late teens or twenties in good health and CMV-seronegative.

For the CDR3, the DNA is TGTGCCAGCAGCTTGGCCAGGCTAGCGGGGGGGCGTAGGCAGTTCTTC. This codes for CASSLARLAGGRRQFF. This chain connects TRBV5-6 to TRBJ2-1, with 12 bases that match TRBD2. From germline, CDR1 is SGHDT and CDR2 YYEEEE. This CDR3 is built from 16 residues. With 0 bases clipped from V and 12 bases from J, the junction kept 10 bases outside the gene matches.

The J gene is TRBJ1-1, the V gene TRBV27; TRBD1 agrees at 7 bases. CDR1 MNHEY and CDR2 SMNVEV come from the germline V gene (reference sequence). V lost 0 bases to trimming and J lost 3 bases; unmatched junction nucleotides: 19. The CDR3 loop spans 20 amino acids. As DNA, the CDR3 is TGTGCCAGCAGTTTATCAGGCAGAGAGGGGGCGGAAAGCCTAGACACTGAAGCTTTCTTT. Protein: CASSLSGREGAESLDTEAFF.

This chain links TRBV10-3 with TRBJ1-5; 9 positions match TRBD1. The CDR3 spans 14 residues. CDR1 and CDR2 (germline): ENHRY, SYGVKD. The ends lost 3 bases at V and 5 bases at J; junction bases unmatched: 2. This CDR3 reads CAISEDRGYQPQHF. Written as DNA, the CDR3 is TGTGCCATCAGTGAAGACAGGGGGTATCAGCCCCAGCATTTT.

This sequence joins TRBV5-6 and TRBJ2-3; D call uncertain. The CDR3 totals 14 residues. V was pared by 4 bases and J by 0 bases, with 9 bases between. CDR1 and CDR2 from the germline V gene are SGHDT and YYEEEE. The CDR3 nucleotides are TGTGCCAGCAGCCCCATAGAGAGCACAGATACGCAGTATTTT. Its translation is CASSPIESTDTQYF.

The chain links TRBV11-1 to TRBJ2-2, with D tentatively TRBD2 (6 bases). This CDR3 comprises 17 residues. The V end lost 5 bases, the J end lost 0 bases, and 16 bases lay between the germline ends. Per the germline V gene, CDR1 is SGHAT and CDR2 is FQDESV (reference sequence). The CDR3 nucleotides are TGTGCCAGCAGCCTACTCCCGGGCGGGGCGAACACCGGGGAGCTGTTTTTT. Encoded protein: CASSLLPGGANTGELFF.

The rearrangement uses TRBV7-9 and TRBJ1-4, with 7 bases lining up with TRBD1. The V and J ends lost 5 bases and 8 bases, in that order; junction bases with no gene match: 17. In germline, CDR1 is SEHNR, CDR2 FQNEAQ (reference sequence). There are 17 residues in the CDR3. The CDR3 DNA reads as TGTGCCAGCAGCGGTACCCTGGGACAGCCGAGTAGCGAAAAACTGTTTTTT. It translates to CASSGTLGQPSSEKLFF. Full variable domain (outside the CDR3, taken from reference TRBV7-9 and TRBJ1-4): DTGVSQNPRHKITKRGQNVTFRCDPISEHNRLYWYRQTLGQGPEFLTYFQNEAQLEKSRLLSDRFSAERPKGSFSTLEIQRTEQGDSAMYLCASSGTLGQPSSEKLFFGSGTQLSVL.

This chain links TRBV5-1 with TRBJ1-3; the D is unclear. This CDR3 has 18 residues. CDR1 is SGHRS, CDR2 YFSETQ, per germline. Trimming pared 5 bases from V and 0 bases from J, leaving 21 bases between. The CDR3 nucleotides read TGCGCCAGCAGTCTCGGCCAACAGCCCCAAAGCTCTGGAAACACCATATATTTT. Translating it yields CASSLGQQPQSSGNTIYF.

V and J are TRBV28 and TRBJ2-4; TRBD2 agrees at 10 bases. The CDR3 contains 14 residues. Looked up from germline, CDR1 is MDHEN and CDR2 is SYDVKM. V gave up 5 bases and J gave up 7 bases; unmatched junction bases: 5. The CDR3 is CASSLTSGWNIQYF. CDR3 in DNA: TGTGCCAGCAGTCTGACTAGCGGGTGGAACATTCAGTACTTC.

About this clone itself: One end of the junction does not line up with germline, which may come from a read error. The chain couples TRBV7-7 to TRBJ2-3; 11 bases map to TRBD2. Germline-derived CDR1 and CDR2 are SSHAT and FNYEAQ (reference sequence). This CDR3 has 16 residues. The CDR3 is CASSALAGGSHGTQYF. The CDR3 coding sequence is TGTGCTAGCAGCGCTCTAGCGGGGGGCAGTCATGGTACGCAGTATTTT.

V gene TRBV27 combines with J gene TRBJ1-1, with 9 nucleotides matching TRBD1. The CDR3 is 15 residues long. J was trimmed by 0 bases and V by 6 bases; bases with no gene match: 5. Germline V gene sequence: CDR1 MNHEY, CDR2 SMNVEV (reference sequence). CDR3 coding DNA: TGTGCCAGCAGCCCGACAGGGGGAATGAACACTGAAGCTTTCTTT. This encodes CASSPTGGMNTEAFF.

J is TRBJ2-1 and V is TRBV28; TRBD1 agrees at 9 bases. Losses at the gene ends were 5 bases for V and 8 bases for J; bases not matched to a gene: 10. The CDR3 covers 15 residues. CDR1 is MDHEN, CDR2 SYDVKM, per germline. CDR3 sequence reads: CASSLPGQGVYEQFF. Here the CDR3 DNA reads TGTGCCAGCAGTCTTCCGGGACAGGGAGTCTATGAGCAGTTCTTC.

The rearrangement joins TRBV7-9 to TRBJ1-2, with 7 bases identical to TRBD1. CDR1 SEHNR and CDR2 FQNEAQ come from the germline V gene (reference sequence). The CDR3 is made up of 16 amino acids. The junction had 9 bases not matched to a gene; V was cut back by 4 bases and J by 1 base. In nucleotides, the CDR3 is TGTGCCAGCAGCTCCGAACAGGGGCTTTTTAACTATGGCTACACCTTC. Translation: CASSSEQGLFNYGYTF.

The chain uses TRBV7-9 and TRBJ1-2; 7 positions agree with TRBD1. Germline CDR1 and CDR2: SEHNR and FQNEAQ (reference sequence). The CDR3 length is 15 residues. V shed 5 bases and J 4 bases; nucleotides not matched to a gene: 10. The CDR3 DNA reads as TGTGCCAGCAGCCTCGGAAACAGGGGCCCCTATGGCTACACCTTC. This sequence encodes CASSLGNRGPYGYTF.

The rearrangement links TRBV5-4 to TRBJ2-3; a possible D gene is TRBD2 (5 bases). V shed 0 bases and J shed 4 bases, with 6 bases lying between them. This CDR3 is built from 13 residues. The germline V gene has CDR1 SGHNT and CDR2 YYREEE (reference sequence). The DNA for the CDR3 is TGTGCCAGCAGCTTGGCCGGGGCAGATACGCAGTATTTT. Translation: CASSLAGADTQYF.

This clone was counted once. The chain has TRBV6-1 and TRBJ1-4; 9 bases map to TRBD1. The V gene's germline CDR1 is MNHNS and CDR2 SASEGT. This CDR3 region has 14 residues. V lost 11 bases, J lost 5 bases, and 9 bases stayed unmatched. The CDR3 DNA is TGTGCCGGGGGGACAGGGAAATACAATGAAAAACTGTTTTTT. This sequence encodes CAGGTGKYNEKLFF.

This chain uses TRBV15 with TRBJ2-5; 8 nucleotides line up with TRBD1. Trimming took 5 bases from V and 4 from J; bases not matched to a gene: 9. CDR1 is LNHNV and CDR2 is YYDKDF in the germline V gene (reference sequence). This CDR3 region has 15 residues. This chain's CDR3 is CATSGYGQGGETQYF. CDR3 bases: TGTGCCACCAGCGGATACGGACAGGGAGGAGAGACCCAGTACTTC.

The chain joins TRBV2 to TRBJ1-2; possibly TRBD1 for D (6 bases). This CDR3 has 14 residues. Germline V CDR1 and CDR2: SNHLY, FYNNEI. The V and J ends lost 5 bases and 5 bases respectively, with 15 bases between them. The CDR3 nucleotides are TGTGCCAGCAGTAGGGACACTCTAGGGTATGGCTACACCTTC. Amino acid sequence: CASSRDTLGYGYTF.

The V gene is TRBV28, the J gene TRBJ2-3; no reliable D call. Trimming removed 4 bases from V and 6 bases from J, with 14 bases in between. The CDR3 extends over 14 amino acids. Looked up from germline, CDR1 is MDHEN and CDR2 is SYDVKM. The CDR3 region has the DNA TGTGCCAGCAGTTCCCAGTTCTGGCGGGATACGCAGTATTTT. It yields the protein CASSSQFWRDTQYF. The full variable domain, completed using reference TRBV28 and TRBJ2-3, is DVKVTQSSRYLVKRTGEKVFLECVQDMDHENMFWYRQDPGLGLRLIYFSYDVKMKEKGDIPEGYSVSREKKERFSLILESASTNQTSMYLCASSSQFWRDTQYFGPGTRLTVL.

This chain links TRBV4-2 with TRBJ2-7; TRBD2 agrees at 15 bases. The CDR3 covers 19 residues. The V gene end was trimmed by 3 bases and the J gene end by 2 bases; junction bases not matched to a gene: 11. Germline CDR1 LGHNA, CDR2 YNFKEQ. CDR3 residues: CASSHTPGLAGGGPYEQYF. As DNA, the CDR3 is TGTGCCAGCAGCCACACCCCGGGACTAGCGGGGGGCGGACCCTACGAGCAGTACTTC.

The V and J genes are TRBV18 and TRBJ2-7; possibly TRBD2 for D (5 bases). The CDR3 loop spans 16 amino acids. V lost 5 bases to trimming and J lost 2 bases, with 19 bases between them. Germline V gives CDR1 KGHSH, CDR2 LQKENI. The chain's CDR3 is CASSNKEVRATYEQYF. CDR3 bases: TGTGCCAGCTCAAACAAGGAGGTGAGGGCCACCTACGAGCAGTACTTC.

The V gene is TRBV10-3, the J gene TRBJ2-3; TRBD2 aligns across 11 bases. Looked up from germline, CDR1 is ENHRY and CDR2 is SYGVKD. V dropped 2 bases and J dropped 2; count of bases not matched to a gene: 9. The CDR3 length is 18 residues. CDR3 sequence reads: CAISEGILAGVTTDTQYF. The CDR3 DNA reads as TGTGCCATCAGTGAGGGAATACTAGCGGGGGTGACCACAGATACGCAGTATTTT.

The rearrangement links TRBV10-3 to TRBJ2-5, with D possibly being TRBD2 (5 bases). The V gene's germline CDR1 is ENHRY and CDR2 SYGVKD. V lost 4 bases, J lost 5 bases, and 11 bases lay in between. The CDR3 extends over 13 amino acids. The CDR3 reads CAISGGRVETQYF. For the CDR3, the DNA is TGTGCCATCAGTGGCGGGCGGGTTGAGACCCAGTACTTC.

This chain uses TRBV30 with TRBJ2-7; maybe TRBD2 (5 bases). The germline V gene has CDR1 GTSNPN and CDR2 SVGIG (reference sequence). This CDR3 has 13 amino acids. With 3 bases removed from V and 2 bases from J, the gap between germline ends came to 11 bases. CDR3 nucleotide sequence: TGTGCCTGGAGCCTAACGGGGACCTACGAGCAGTACTTC. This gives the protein CAWSLTGTYEQYF.

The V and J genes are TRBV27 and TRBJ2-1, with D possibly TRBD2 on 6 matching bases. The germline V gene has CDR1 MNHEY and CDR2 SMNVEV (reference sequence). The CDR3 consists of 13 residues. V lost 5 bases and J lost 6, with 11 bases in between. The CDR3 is CASSVAGINEQFF. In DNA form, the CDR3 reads TGTGCCAGCAGTGTTGCGGGGATCAATGAGCAGTTCTTC.

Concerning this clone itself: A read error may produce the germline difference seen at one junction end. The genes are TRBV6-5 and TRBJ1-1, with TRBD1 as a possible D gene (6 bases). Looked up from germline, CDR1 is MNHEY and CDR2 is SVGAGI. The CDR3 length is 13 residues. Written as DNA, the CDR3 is TGTGCCAGCAGATACTACAGGGACACTGAAGCTTTCTTT. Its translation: CASRYYRDTEAFF.

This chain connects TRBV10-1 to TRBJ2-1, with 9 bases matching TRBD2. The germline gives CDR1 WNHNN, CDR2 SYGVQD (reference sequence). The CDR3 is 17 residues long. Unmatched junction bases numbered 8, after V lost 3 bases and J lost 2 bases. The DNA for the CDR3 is TGCGCCAGCAGTGAAGGTGTGGCGGGGGGGCCCTACAATGAGCAGTTCTTC. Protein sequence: CASSEGVAGGPYNEQFF.

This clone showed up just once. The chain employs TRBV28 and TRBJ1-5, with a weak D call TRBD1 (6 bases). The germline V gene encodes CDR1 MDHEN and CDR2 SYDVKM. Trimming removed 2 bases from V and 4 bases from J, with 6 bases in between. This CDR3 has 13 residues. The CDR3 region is CASSLDRNQPQHF. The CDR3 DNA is TGTGCCAGCAGTTTAGACAGGAATCAGCCCCAGCATTTT. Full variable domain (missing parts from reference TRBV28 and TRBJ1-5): DVKVTQSSRYLVKRTGEKVFLECVQDMDHENMFWYRQDPGLGLRLIYFSYDVKMKEKGDIPEGYSVSREKKERFSLILESASTNQTSMYLCASSLDRNQPQHFGDGTRLSIL.

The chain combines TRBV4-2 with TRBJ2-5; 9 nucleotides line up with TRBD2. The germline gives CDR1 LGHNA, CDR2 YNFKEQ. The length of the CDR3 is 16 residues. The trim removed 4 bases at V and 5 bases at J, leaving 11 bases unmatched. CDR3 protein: CASSPPRAGGPETQYF. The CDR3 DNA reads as TGTGCCAGCAGCCCCCCGAGGGCGGGGGGGCCGGAGACCCAGTACTTC.